This T cell receptor (beta chain) is drawn from a study of shared clonotypes between healthy human individuals. The method was immunoSEQ multiplex PCR; TCRdb's version includes in-frame clones alone and lacks a portion of them. Of fewer than 1.4 million clones in the sample, roughly 74% are singletons; the top ten hold 0.61%. Specimen: memory CD4+ T cells from PBMCs. Described subset: CD45RA-negative fraction. The source of this sequence is a man younger than 35 in good health. Some clones in this sample may be carry-over from other donors' samples.

CDR3: CASSESRLLGKLYF. The CDR3 DNA reads as TGCGCCAGCAGTGAGTCGAGGTTACTTGGTAAGCTGTACTTC. The chain combines TRBV10-1 with TRBJ2-7; D is unresolved. The V and J ends lost 0 bases and 12 bases respectively, with 18 bases between them. Germline V CDR1 and CDR2: WNHNN, SYGVQD (reference sequence). The CDR3 contains 14 residues.